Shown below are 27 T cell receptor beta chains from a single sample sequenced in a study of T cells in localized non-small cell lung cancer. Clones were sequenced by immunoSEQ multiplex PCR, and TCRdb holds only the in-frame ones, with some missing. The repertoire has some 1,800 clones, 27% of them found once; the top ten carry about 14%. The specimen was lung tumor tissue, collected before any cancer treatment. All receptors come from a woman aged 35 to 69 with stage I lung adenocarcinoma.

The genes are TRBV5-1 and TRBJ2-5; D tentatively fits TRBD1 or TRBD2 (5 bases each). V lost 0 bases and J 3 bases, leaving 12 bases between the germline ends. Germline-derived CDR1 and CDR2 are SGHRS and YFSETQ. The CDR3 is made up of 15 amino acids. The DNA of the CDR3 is TGCGCCAGCAGCTTGGAGAGGGGAGTCGAAGAGACCCAGTACTTC. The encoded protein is CASSLERGVEETQYF.

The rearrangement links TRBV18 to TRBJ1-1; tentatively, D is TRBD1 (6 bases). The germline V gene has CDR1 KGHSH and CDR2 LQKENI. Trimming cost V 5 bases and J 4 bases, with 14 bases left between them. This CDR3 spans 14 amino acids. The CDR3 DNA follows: TGTGCCAGCTCAACACAGGGCGGGATCACTGAAGCTTTCTTT. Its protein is CASSTQGGITEAFF.

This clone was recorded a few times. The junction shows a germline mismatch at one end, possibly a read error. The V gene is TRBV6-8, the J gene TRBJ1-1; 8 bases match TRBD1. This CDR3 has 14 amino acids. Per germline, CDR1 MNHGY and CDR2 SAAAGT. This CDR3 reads CAISGDRGSTEAFF. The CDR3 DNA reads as TGTGCCATCAGTGGTGACAGGGGAAGCACTGAAGCTTTCTTT.

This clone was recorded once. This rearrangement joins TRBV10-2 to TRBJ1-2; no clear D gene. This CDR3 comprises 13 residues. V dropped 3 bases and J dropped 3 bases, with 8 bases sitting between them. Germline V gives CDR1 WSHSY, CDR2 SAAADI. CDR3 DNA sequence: TGCGCCAGCAGTGACCGGCGGGACTATGGCTACACCTTC. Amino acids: CASSDRRDYGYTF.

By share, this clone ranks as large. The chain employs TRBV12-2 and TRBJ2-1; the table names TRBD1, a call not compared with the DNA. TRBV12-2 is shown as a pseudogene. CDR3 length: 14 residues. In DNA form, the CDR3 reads TGTGCCGGGAGGGACAGGGGAGGCGACAATGAGCAGTTCTTC. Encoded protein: CAGRDRGGDNEQFF.

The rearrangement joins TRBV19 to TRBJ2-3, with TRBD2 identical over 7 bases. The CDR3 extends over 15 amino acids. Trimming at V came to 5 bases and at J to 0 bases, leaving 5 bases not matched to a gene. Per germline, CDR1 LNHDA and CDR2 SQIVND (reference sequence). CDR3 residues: CASSVGGQSTDTQYF. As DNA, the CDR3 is TGTGCCAGTAGTGTGGGAGGGCAGAGCACAGATACGCAGTATTTT.

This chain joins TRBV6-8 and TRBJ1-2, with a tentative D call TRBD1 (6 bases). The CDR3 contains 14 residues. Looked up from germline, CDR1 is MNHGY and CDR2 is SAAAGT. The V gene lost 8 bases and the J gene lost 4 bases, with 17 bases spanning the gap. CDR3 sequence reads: CASGDRTQAYGYTF. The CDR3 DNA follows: TGTGCCAGCGGCGACAGGACCCAAGCCTATGGCTACACCTTC.

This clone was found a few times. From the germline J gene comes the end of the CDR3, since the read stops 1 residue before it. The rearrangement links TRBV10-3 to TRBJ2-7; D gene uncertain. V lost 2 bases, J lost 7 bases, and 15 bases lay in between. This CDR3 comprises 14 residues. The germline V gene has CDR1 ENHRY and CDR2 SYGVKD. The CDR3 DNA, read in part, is TGTGCCATCAGTGAGAGTTTCCCCCGCCAGGAGCAGTAC. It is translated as CAISESFPRQEQY. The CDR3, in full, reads CAISESFPRQEQYF.

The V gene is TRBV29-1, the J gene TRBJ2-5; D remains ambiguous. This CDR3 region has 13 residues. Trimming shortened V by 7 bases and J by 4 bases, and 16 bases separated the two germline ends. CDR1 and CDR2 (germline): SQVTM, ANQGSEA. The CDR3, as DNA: TGCAGCGGGGCCCCCGGGTTGGGAGAGACCCAGTACTTC. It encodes CSGAPGLGETQYF.

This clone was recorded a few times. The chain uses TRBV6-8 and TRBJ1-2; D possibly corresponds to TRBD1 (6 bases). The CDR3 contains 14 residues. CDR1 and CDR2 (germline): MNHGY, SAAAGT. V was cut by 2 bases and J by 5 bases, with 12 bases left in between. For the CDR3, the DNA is TGTGCCAGCAGTTACCCCCCAGGGGAGTATGGCTACACCTTC. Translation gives CASSYPPGEYGYTF.

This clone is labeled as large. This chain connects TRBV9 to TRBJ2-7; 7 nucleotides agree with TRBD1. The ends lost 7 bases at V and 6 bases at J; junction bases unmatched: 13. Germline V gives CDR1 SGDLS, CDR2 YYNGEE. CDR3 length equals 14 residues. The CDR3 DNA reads TGTGCCAGCTCCCCGACAGGGTTTGAGGGCGAGCAGTACTTC. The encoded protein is CASSPTGFEGEQYF.

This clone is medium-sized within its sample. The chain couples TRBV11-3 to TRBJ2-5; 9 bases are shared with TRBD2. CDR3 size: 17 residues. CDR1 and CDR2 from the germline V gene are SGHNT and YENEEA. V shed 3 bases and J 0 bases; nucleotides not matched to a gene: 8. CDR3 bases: TGTGCCAGCAGCTTGTACCGGTCTAGCGGGGACCAAGAGACCCAGTACTTC. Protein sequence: CASSLYRSSGDQETQYF.

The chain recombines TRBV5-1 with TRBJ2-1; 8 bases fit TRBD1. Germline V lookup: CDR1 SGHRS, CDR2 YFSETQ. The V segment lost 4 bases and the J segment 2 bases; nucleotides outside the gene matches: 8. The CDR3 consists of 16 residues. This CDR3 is CASSPRTGRTYNEQFF. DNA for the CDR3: TGCGCCAGCAGCCCTCGGACAGGGAGAACCTACAATGAGCAGTTCTTC.

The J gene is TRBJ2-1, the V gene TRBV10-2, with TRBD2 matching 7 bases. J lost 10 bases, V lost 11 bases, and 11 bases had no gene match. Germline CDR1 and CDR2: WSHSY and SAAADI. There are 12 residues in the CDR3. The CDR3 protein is CAFRTSSNEQFF. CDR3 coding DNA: TGCGCCTTCCGGACTAGTTCAAACGAGCAGTTCTTC.

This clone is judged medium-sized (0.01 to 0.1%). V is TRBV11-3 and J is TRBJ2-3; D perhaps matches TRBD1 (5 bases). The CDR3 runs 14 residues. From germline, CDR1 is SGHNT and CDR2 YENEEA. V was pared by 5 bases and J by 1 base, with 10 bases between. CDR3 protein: CASSHGQGTDTQYF. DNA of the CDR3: TGTGCCAGCAGCCACGGACAAGGCACAGATACGCAGTATTTT.

DNA of the CDR3: TGTGCCAGCAGCTCGGACAGAAGGAATGAGCAGTTCTTC. Its translation is CASSSDRRNEQFF. The chain joins TRBV7-2 to TRBJ2-1; D may be TRBD1 (6 bases). Germline V lookup: CDR1 SGHTA, CDR2 FQGNSA. This CDR3 has 13 residues. Between the trimmed V and J ends, which lost 4 bases and 7 bases, there was a span of 11 bases. Complete variable domain (other parts from reference TRBV7-2 and TRBJ2-1): GAGVSQSPSNKVTEKGKDVELRCDPISGHTALYWYRQSLGQGLEFLIYFQGNSAPDKSGLPSDRFSAERTGGSVSTLTIQRTQQEDSAVYLCASSSDRRNEQFFGPGTRLTVL.

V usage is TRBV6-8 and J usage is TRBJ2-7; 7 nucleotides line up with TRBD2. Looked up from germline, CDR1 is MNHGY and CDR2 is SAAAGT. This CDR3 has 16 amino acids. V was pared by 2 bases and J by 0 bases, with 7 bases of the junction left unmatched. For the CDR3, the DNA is TGTGCCAGCAGTTACGCCCAGACTAGCACCTCCTACGAGCAGTACTTC. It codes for CASSYAQTSTSYEQYF.

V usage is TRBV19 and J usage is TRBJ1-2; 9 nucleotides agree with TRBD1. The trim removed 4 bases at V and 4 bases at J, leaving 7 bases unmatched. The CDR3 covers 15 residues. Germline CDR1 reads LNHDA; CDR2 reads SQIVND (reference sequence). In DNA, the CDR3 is TGTGCCAGTAGTAGGAGGGACAGGGCAGCCTATGGCTACACCTTC. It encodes CASSRRDRAAYGYTF.

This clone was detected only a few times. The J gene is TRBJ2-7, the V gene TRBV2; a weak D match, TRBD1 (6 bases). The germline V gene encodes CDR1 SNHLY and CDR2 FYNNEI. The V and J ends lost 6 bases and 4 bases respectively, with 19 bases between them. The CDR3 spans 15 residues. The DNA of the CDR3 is TGTGCCAGCAGGGGGAGAGGACAGTCCCCTTACGAGCAGTACTTC. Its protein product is CASRGRGQSPYEQYF.

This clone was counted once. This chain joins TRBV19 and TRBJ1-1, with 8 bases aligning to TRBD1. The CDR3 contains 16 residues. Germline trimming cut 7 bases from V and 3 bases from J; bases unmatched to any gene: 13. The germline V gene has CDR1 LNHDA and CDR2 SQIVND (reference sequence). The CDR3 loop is CASTLGRQGPYTEAFF. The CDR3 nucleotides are TGTGCCAGTACCCTTGGAAGACAGGGGCCCTACACTGAAGCTTTCTTT.

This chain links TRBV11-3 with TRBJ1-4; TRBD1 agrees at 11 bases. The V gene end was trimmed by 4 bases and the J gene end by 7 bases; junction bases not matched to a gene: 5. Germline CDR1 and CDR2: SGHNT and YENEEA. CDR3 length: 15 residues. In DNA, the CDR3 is TGTGCCAGCAGCTACTCCGGGACAGGGGGTGAAAAACTGTTTTTT. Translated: CASSYSGTGGEKLFF.

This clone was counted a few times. CDR3 sequence (DNA): TGTGCCAGCAGCTTAGATCCAAGCCGGGCCGGGGAGCTGTTTTTT. It translates to CASSLDPSRAGELFF. This chain links TRBV11-3 with TRBJ2-2, with D uncertain. The CDR3 is made up of 15 amino acids. V lost 0 bases to trimming and J lost 6 bases, with 11 bases between them. Germline V gives CDR1 SGHNT, CDR2 YENEEA.

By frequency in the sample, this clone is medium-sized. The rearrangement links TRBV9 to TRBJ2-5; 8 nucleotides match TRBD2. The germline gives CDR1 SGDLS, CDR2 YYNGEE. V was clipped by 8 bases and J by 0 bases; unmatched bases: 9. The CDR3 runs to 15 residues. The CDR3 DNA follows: TGTGCCAGTGTCGAGCGGGGGAAACACCAAGAGACCCAGTACTTC. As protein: CASVERGKHQETQYF.

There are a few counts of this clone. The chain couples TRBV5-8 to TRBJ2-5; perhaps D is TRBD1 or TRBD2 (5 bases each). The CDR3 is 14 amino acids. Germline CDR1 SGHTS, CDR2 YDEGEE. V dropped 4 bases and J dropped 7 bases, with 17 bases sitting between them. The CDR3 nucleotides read TGTGCCAGCAGCGTCGGGACGGCCGAGGGGACCCAGTACTTC. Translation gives CASSVGTAEGTQYF.

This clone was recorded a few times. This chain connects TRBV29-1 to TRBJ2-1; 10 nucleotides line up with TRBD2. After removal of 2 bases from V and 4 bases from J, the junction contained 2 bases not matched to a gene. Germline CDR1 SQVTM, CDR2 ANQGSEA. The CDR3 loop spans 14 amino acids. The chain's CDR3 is CSVELAGAYNEQFF. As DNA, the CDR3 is TGCAGCGTTGAACTAGCGGGGGCGTACAATGAGCAGTTCTTC.

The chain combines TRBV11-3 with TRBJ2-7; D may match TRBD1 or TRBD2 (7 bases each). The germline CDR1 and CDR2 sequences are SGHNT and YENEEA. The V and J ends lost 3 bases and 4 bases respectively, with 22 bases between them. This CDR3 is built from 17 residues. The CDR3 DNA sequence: TGTGCCAGCAGCTTTAATACAGGGGCCATGGGGGGGTACGAGCAGTACTTC. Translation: CASSFNTGAMGGYEQYF.

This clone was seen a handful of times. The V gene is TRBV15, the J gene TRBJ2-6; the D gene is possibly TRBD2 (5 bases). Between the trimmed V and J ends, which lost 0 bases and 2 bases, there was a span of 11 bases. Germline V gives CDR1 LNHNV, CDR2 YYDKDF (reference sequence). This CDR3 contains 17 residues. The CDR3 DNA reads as TGTGCCACCAGCAGAGATCTTGCCGGGGCTGGGGCCAACGTCCTGACTTTC. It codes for CATSRDLAGAGANVLTF.